The 30 T cell receptor beta chains presented below share a single source sample, sequenced in a study of radiation and T cells in renal cell carcinoma. Treatment reported: treatment-naive control, cytoreductive nephrectomy. The protocol was immunoSEQ multiplex PCR, while the TCRdb copy is restricted to in-frame clones and leaves out a portion. Among approximately 16,000 clones, over 50% were seen once, and the ten largest hold 8% to 13%. This sample comprised tumor tissue, obtained from a patient whose treatment was nephrectomy without radiotherapy. These receptors came from a man aged 50-60 years with renal cell carcinoma.

The rearrangement links TRBV11-2 to TRBJ2-1, with D unresolved. The CDR3 extends over 14 amino acids. The germline CDR1 and CDR2 sequences are SGHAT and FQNNGV. The V gene lost 2 bases and the J gene lost 5 bases, with 10 bases spanning the gap. CDR3: CASSLRILHNEQFF. CDR3 DNA sequence: TGTGCCAGCAGCTTAAGGATCCTCCACAATGAGCAGTTCTTC.

The V call is TRBV6-4, the J call TRBJ1-6; possibly TRBD1 for D (5 bases). This CDR3 has 14 residues. CDR1 and CDR2 (germline): MRHNA, SNTAGT. Deletions cut 3 bases from V and 4 bases from J, with 7 bases between. This CDR3 reads CASSEGPYNSPLHF. CDR3 bases: TGTGCCAGCAGTGAGGGACCTTATAATTCACCCCTCCACTTT.

This clone has only a few counts. This chain links TRBV30 with TRBJ1-5; 7 bases match TRBD1. The V gene end was trimmed by 4 bases and the J gene end by 4 bases; junction bases not matched to a gene: 4. Germline CDR1 and CDR2: GTSNPN and SVGIG (reference sequence). The CDR3 sequence is 13 residues long. The CDR3 region is CAWNRGMNQPQHF. The CDR3 DNA sequence: TGTGCCTGGAACAGGGGTATGAATCAGCCCCAGCATTTT. The full variable domain, completed using reference TRBV30 and TRBJ1-5, is SQTIHQWPATLVQPVGSPLSLECTVEGTSNPNLYWYRQAAGRGLQLLFYSVGIGQISSEVPQNLSASRPQDRQFILSSKKLLLSDSGFYLCAWNRGMNQPQHFGDGTRLSIL.

The CDR3 spells CASSQAGFEQYF. The CDR3 region has the DNA TGTGCCAGCAGCCAAGCAGGGTTCGAGCAGTACTTC. V and J are TRBV14 and TRBJ2-7, with a possible D match to TRBD1 (5 bases). The CDR3 loop spans 12 amino acids. V lost 1 base to trimming and J lost 6 bases, with 7 bases between them. Germline CDR1 and CDR2: SGHDN and FVKESK.

This rearrangement joins TRBV7-2 to TRBJ2-5; D is tentatively TRBD1 or TRBD2 (5 bases each). Germline CDR1 and CDR2: SGHTA and FQGNSA. V lost 1 base and J lost 4, with 10 bases in between. The CDR3 runs 14 residues. The CDR3 bases are TGTGCCAGCAGCTTAGGCGTGGGACGAGAGACCCAGTACTTC. It yields the protein CASSLGVGRETQYF.

V gene TRBV29-1 combines with J gene TRBJ1-1; D remains unclear. The CDR3 is 10 residues long. V lost 7 bases and J 7 bases, leaving 10 bases between the germline ends. Germline V CDR1 and CDR2: SQVTM, ANQGSEA. For the CDR3, the DNA is TGCAGCGCCGGGTCAGTTGAAGCTTTCTTT. Translated, it gives CSAGSVEAFF.

The rearrangement uses TRBV4-3 and TRBJ2-7; 11 bases are shared with TRBD1. The V segment lost 0 bases and the J segment 5 bases; nucleotides outside the gene matches: 12. CDR3 length: 18 amino acids. Per germline, CDR1 LGHNA and CDR2 YSLEER. CDR3 protein: CASSQDLGQGVTPNEQYF. Written as DNA, the CDR3 is TGCGCCAGCAGCCAAGACCTGGGACAGGGGGTTACTCCCAACGAGCAGTACTTC.

This rearrangement joins TRBV14 to TRBJ1-2, with TRBD1 as a possible D gene (5 bases). Germline values: CDR1 SGHDN, CDR2 FVKESK. Trimming cost V 3 bases and J 4 bases, with 12 bases left between them. The CDR3 has 14 amino acids. CDR3 sequence: CASSHPGTVYGYTF. The DNA of the CDR3 is TGTGCCAGCAGCCACCCAGGGACCGTCTATGGCTACACCTTC.

CDR3 loop: CASSSAWGESTNEKLFF. CDR3 in DNA: TGCGCCAGCAGCTCGGCTTGGGGGGAATCAACTAATGAAAAACTGTTTTTT. The chain recombines TRBV5-1 with TRBJ1-4; D might be TRBD1 (5 bases). Trimming left V 3 bases short and J 0 bases short, with 15 bases between. Germline CDR1 reads SGHRS; CDR2 reads YFSETQ. The CDR3 spans 17 residues.

V usage is TRBV6-1 and J usage is TRBJ2-5; D uncertain. The CDR3 runs to 14 residues. Deletions cut 1 base from V and 5 bases from J, with 11 bases between. Germline assignment: CDR1 MNHNS and CDR2 SASEGT. The CDR3 spells CASSEGWGGETQYF. The CDR3 nucleotides read TGTGCCAGCAGTGAAGGTTGGGGTGGGGAGACCCAGTACTTC.

The chain carries TRBV27 and TRBJ2-3; a possible D gene is TRBD2 (5 bases). CDR1 and CDR2 from the germline V gene are MNHEY and SMNVEV (reference sequence). The germline V and J ends were trimmed by 3 bases and 6 bases, with 10 bases remaining between them. This CDR3 comprises 13 residues. Here the CDR3 reads CASSLASLDTQYF. The CDR3 DNA reads as TGTGCCAGCAGTTTGGCTAGCTTGGATACGCAGTATTTT.

CDR3: CASSLGTFNEKLFF. The CDR3 DNA reads TGCGCCAGCAGCTTAGGGACCTTTAATGAAAAACTGTTTTTT. The chain has TRBV5-1 and TRBJ1-4; the D gene is possibly TRBD1 (5 bases). Trimming cost V 2 bases and J 4 bases, with 9 bases left between them. The CDR3 length is 14 residues. Germline V CDR1 and CDR2: SGHRS, YFSETQ.

The chain couples TRBV4-3 to TRBJ1-2; 8 bases fit TRBD1. Trimming removed 0 bases from V and 3 bases from J; junction bases left unmatched: 6. The V gene's germline CDR1 is LGHNA and CDR2 YSLEER. The CDR3 length is 16 residues. The CDR3, as DNA: TGCGCCAGCAGCCAAGATTTGGGACAGGCATACTATGGCTACACCTTC. Amino acids: CASSQDLGQAYYGYTF.

The V call is TRBV11-3, the J call TRBJ1-1; 7 bases align to TRBD1. The CDR3 sequence is 19 residues long. CDR1 and CDR2 from the germline V gene are SGHNT and YENEEA. With 0 bases clipped from V and 1 base from J, the junction kept 14 bases outside the gene matches. CDR3 in amino acids: CASSLDPFGTVGTNTEAFF. The DNA for the CDR3 is TGTGCCAGCAGCTTAGATCCATTCGGGACAGTGGGGACGAACACTGAAGCTTTCTTT.

The CDR3 nucleotides are TGTGCCAGCAGTTTAACCGGGACAGGGAGGTACCTGTACTTC. This codes for CASSLTGTGRYLYF. The chain links TRBV27 to TRBJ2-7, with 9 bases fitting TRBD1. The CDR3 contains 14 residues. The germline gives CDR1 MNHEY, CDR2 SMNVEV (reference sequence). Unmatched junction bases numbered 11, after V lost 2 bases and J lost 12 bases.

The chain is built from TRBV7-8 and TRBJ1-5; 8 nucleotides align to TRBD1. This CDR3 contains 17 residues. CDR1 SGHVS and CDR2 FQNEAQ come from the germline V gene. The junction had 7 bases not matched to a gene; V was cut back by 1 base and J by 2 bases. CDR3 region: CASSLGQGPSGNQPQHF. CDR3 in DNA: TGTGCCAGCAGCTTAGGACAGGGGCCATCGGGCAATCAGCCCCAGCATTTT. The whole variable domain, filled in from reference TRBV7-8 and TRBJ1-5, reads GAGVSQSPRYKVAKRGQDVALRCDPISGHVSLFWYQQALGQGPEFLTYFQNEAQLDKSGLPSDRFFAERPEGSVSTLKIQRTQQEDSAVYLCASSLGQGPSGNQPQHFGDGTRLSIL.

This clone was detected only a few times. The V and J genes are TRBV7-6 and TRBJ1-1; 8 nucleotides line up with TRBD1. Unmatched junction bases numbered 3, after V lost 5 bases and J lost 4 bases. The CDR3 runs 13 residues. Looked up from germline, CDR1 is SGHVS and CDR2 is FNYEAQ. For the CDR3, the DNA is TGTGCCAGCAGCCTCAGGGGGCCCACTGAAGCTTTCTTT. This sequence encodes CASSLRGPTEAFF.

This clone turned up a few times. The V gene is TRBV7-9, the J gene TRBJ1-5; D gene unclear. V was pared by 5 bases and J by 5 bases, with 7 bases between. This CDR3 contains 12 residues. CDR1 SEHNR and CDR2 FQNEAQ come from the germline V gene (reference sequence). CDR3 nucleotide sequence: TGTGCCAGCAGCCCGGACGATCAGCCCCAGCATTTT. Protein: CASSPDDQPQHF.

By its share, this clone is medium-sized (0.01 to 0.1%). This chain uses TRBV19 with TRBJ2-7, with D possibly being TRBD1 (5 bases). V lost 0 bases and J lost 4, with 16 bases in between. Germline-derived CDR1 and CDR2 are LNHDA and SQIVND (reference sequence). The length of the CDR3 is 16 residues. CDR3 coding DNA: TGTGCCAGTAGTATAGATTCCGGCACCCAGGGATACGAGCAGTACTTC. Translated: CASSIDSGTQGYEQYF.

This clone was detected a few times. V gene TRBV4-1 combines with J gene TRBJ1-2; D is unclear. CDR3 length: 14 amino acids. V dropped 1 base and J dropped 8 bases, with 14 bases sitting between them. Germline V lookup: CDR1 MGHRA, CDR2 YSYEKL. The CDR3: CASSQVNWASGYTF. DNA for the CDR3: TGCGCCAGCAGCCAAGTTAATTGGGCAAGCGGCTACACCTTC.

By share, this clone counts as medium-sized (0.01 to 0.1%). The J gene is TRBJ2-7, the V gene TRBV18; D is unclear. Germline CDR1 is KGHSH and CDR2 is LQKENI. V lost 2 bases and J lost 4, with 6 bases in between. The CDR3 covers 12 residues. The CDR3 spells CASSPTGYEQYF. CDR3 bases: TGTGCCAGCTCACCAACTGGTTACGAGCAGTACTTC.

This clone was observed a handful of times. This chain joins TRBV29-1 and TRBJ1-4, with a weak D call TRBD1 (6 bases). The V and J ends lost 6 bases and 0 bases respectively, with 14 bases between them. CDR1 and CDR2 (germline): SQVTM, ANQGSEA. This CDR3 contains 15 residues. This CDR3 reads CSVVDSVATNEKLFF. CDR3 coding DNA: TGCAGCGTCGTGGACAGCGTTGCAACTAATGAAAAACTGTTTTTT. Filled out from reference TRBV29-1 and TRBJ1-4, the complete variable domain reads SAVISQKPSRDICQRGTSLTIQCQVDSQVTMMFWYRQQPGQSLTLIATANQGSEATYESGFVIDKFPISRPNLTFSTLTVSNMSPEDSSIYLCSVVDSVATNEKLFFGSGTQLSVL.

The CDR3 DNA sequence: TGCGCCAGCAGCCAGGGGACAGGGGGCTTGGGCACTGAAGCTTTCTTT. This translates into CASSQGTGGLGTEAFF. The chain carries TRBV4-3 and TRBJ1-1; TRBD1 matches at 12 bases. This CDR3 region has 16 residues. Trimming at V came to 3 bases and at J to 4 bases, leaving 6 bases not matched to a gene. Germline loops: CDR1 LGHNA, CDR2 YSLEER.

CDR3 in amino acids: CASSSLAGGDQETQYF. The CDR3 coding sequence is TGTGCCAGCAGCTCTTTAGCGGGAGGGGATCAAGAGACCCAGTACTTC. V usage is TRBV5-4 and J usage is TRBJ2-5, with 11 bases fitting TRBD2. The CDR3 is 16 amino acids. After removal of 3 bases from V and 2 bases from J, the junction contained 6 bases not matched to a gene. Germline V CDR1 and CDR2: SGHNT, YYREEE (reference sequence).

J is TRBJ1-6 and V is TRBV9, with no clear D. Germline CDR1 and CDR2: SGDLS and YYNGEE. V was shortened by 1 base and J by 0 bases, with 5 bases between the two germline ends. The length of the CDR3 is 15 residues. CDR3 residues: CASSVRGSYNSPLHF. As DNA, the CDR3 is TGTGCCAGCAGCGTACGGGGCTCCTATAATTCACCCCTCCACTTT.

The chain has TRBV2 and TRBJ1-3; D ambiguous. V dropped 5 bases and J dropped 2 bases, with 7 bases sitting between them. Per the germline V gene, CDR1 is SNHLY and CDR2 is FYNNEI. The CDR3 totals 13 residues. CDR3 protein: CASSFAAGNTIYF. CDR3 in DNA: TGTGCCAGCAGTTTTGCGGCTGGAAACACCATATATTTT.

This clone was seen once. The J gene is TRBJ2-4, the V gene TRBV7-2; 10 nucleotides agree with TRBD1. The CDR3 is 16 amino acids. Germline CDR1 is SGHTA and CDR2 is FQGNSA. V lost 3 bases and J lost 4; bases outside the gene matches: 6. The CDR3 sequence: CASSFSGTGAKNIQYF. As DNA, the CDR3 is TGTGCCAGCAGCTTTTCCGGGACAGGGGCTAAAAACATTCAGTACTTC.

The chain couples TRBV4-1 to TRBJ2-7, with D possibly being TRBD1 (5 bases). In germline, CDR1 is MGHRA, CDR2 YSYEKL. V gave up 0 bases and J gave up 4 bases, with 7 bases separating them. CDR3 length: 13 amino acids. DNA of the CDR3: TGCGCCAGCAGCCAAGAAACAGGTTACGAGCAGTACTTC. Translating gives CASSQETGYEQYF.

This clone showed up just a few times. This chain connects TRBV6-1 to TRBJ2-3; D might be TRBD1 or TRBD2, each matching 5 bases. The V gene's germline CDR1 is MNHNS and CDR2 SASEGT. The germline V and J ends were trimmed by 4 bases and 5 bases, with 19 bases remaining between them. The CDR3 has 16 residues. CDR3 DNA sequence: TGTGCCAGCAGTGTTAAAGGGGACCGGCGGAGAGATACGCAGTATTTT. Translating gives CASSVKGDRRRDTQYF.

The V call is TRBV11-3, the J call TRBJ2-1; perhaps TRBD2 as D (5 bases). CDR3 length equals 16 residues. The germline CDR1 and CDR2 sequences are SGHNT and YENEEA. Trimming removed 0 bases at V and 0 bases at J, with 9 bases between. For the CDR3, the DNA is TGTGCCAGCAGCTTAGACGGACTCAGCTCCTACAATGAGCAGTTCTTC. Its protein is CASSLDGLSSYNEQFF.